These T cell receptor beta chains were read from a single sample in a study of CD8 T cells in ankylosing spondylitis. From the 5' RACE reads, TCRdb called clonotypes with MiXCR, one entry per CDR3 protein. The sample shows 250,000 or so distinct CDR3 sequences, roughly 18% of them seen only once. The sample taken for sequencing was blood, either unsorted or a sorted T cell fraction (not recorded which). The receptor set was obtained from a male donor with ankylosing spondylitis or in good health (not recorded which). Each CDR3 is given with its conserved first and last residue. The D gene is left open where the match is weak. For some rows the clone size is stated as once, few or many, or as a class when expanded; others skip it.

CASSFLSTDTQYF | TGTGCCAGCAGTTTTCTCTCTACAGATACGCAGTATTTT | NA | TRBJ2-3 | many | 13 | TRBV12-3/TRBV12-4
CASSFPLGETQYF | TGTGCCAGCAGTTTCCCCCTCGGAGAGACCCAGTACTTC | NA | TRBJ2-5 | few | 13 | TRBV28
CASSQDTDTQYF | TGTGCCAGCAGCCAAGATACAGATACGCAGTATTTT | NA | TRBJ2-3 | many | 12 | TRBV4-2
CASSLGENSLYQPQHF | TGTGCCAGCAGCTTAGGCGAGAACAGCCTTTATCAGCCCCAGCATTTT | NA | TRBJ1-5 | many | 16 | TRBV11-2
CAWRQGIQEPETQYF | TGTGCCTGGAGGCAGGGGATCCAGGAACCAGAGACCCAGTACTTC | NA | TRBJ2-5 | NA | 15 | TRBV30
CASSYAGVTETQYF | TGTGCCAGCAGTTACGCGGGAGTGACGGAGACCCAGTACTTC | TRBD2 | TRBJ2-5 | many | 14 | TRBV27
CSVGGAELYEQYF | TGCAGCGTTGGGGGGGCAGAGCTCTACGAGCAGTACTTC | NA | TRBJ2-7 | NA | 13 | TRBV29-1
CASSQDKGTNSPLHF | TGCGCCAGCAGCCAAGATAAGGGAACAAATTCACCCCTCCACTTT | NA | TRBJ1-6 | NA | 15 | TRBV4-1
CASSLDVGLNTEAFF | TGTGCCAGCAGCTTAGATGTCGGACTGAACACTGAAGCTTTCTTT | NA | TRBJ1-1 | NA | 15 | TRBV7-9
CASSSDHATYYGYTF | TGTGCCAGCAGTTCCGACCATGCGACCTACTATGGCTACACCTTC | NA | TRBJ1-2 | NA | 15 | TRBV6-5
CASSQALGGGNYGYTF | TGCGCCAGCAGCCAAGCGCTTGGAGGGGGCAACTATGGCTACACCTTC | TRBD1 | TRBJ1-2 | few | 16 | TRBV4-3
CANSRDFHHYEQYF | TGTGCCAACTCCCGGGACTTTCATCACTACGAGCAGTACTTC | NA | TRBJ2-7 | once | 14 | TRBV21-1
CASSLEGGTSGSGEETQYF | TGTGCCAGCAGCTTAGAGGGGGGGACTAGCGGGAGTGGGGAAGAGACCCAGTACTTC | TRBD2 | TRBJ2-5 | NA | 19 | TRBV11-2
CSAREGETQYF | TGCAGTGCTAGAGAGGGAGAGACCCAGTACTTC | NA | TRBJ2-5 | few | 11 | TRBV20-1
CASSPGLGSTEAFF | TGTGCCAGCAGCCCGGGCCTGGGGAGCACTGAAGCTTTCTTT | NA | TRBJ1-1 | NA | 14 | TRBV4-2
CASSGKYYEQYF | TGTGCCAGCAGTGGGAAGTACTACGAGCAGTACTTC | NA | TRBJ2-7 | many | 12 | TRBV12-3/TRBV12-4
CASSTGQGDPYEQYF | TGTGCCAGCAGCACCGGACAGGGGGACCCCTACGAGCAGTACTTC | TRBD1 | TRBJ2-7 | many | 15 | TRBV12-3/TRBV12-4
CASSLVPLGGNTIYF | TGTGCCAGCAGCTTAGTACCCCTGGGAGGAAACACCATATATTTT | NA | TRBJ1-3 | once | 15 | TRBV11-2
CASSPPAPNQPQHF | TGTGCCAGCAGTCCCCCGGCCCCCAATCAGCCCCAGCATTTT | NA | TRBJ1-5 | once | 14 | TRBV7-9
CSARFDTYNEQFF | TGCAGTGCTAGATTCGATACATACAATGAGCAGTTCTTC | NA | TRBJ2-1 | NA | 13 | TRBV20-1
CASRETVYEQYF | TGTGCCAGCAGGGAGACAGTATACGAGCAGTACTTC | NA | TRBJ2-7 | NA | 12 | TRBV27
CASSQVVGGLNTEAFF | TGTGCCAGCAGCCAAGTGGTGGGGGGGCTGAACACTGAAGCTTTCTTT | NA | TRBJ1-1 | NA | 16 | TRBV3-1
CATQGDNQPQHF | TGTGCCACACAGGGAGACAATCAGCCCCAGCATTTT | NA | TRBJ1-5 | many | 12 | TRBV10-3
CSVEDWEGLGDEQYF | TGCAGCGTTGAAGATTGGGAGGGGCTGGGGGACGAGCAGTACTTC | TRBD2 | TRBJ2-7 | many | 15 | TRBV29-1
CASSIGPRTGGANSPLHF | TGTGCCAGCAGCATAGGGCCCCGGACAGGGGGCGCGAATTCACCCCTCCACTTT | NA | TRBJ1-6 | few | 18 | TRBV21-1
CSARHFSGDTDTQYF | TGCAGTGCTAGGCATTTTAGCGGGGACACAGATACGCAGTATTTT | TRBD2 | TRBJ2-3 | NA | 15 | TRBV20-1
CASSQGPSGKSTGVYTQYF | TGCGCCAGCAGCCAAGGGCCTAGCGGGAAATCAACAGGCGTGTATACGCAGTATTTT | TRBD2 | TRBJ2-3 | few | 19 | TRBV4-1
CASSLDVGTGELFF | TGCGCCAGCAGCCTTGATGTGGGCACCGGGGAGCTGTTTTTT | NA | TRBJ2-2 | NA | 14 | TRBV4-3
CASSDRTVNQPQHF | TGTGCCAGCAGTGACCGGACAGTCAATCAGCCCCAGCATTTT | NA | TRBJ1-5 | NA | 14 | TRBV25-1
CAIRLTGAPQETQYF | TGTGCCATCAGGTTGACAGGGGCCCCCCAAGAGACCCAGTACTTC | TRBD1 | TRBJ2-5 | NA | 15 | TRBV10-3
CASSHPGQTGRYEQYF | TGTGCCAGCAGCCACCCAGGGCAGACAGGAAGATACGAGCAGTACTTC | NA | TRBJ2-7 | NA | 16 | TRBV6-2/TRBV6-3
CATLGDTDTQYF | TGTGCCACCCTCGGGGATACAGATACGCAGTATTTT | NA | TRBJ2-3 | few | 12 | TRBV24-1
CASSVSRTGELFF | TGTGCCAGCAGCGTATCGCGCACCGGGGAGCTGTTTTTT | NA | TRBJ2-2 | few | 13 | TRBV9
CASSSWGGITDTQYF | TGTGCCAGCAGCTCCTGGGGGGGGATCACAGATACGCAGTATTTT | TRBD2 | TRBJ2-3 | NA | 15 | TRBV11-2
CASSRPGPSYNEQFF | TGTGCCAGCAGTCGACCGGGGCCCTCCTACAATGAGCAGTTCTTC | NA | TRBJ2-1 | NA | 15 | TRBV2
CASSTKTGGDTEAFF | TGTGCCAGCAGCACTAAGACGGGCGGGGACACTGAAGCTTTCTTT | NA | TRBJ1-1 | few | 15 | TRBV7-8
CASSDGVTSTDTQYF | TGTGCCAGCAGTGACGGGGTTACTAGCACAGATACGCAGTATTTT | NA | TRBJ2-3 | few | 15 | TRBV6-1
CASTGMGTEAFF | TGTGCCAGCACTGGAATGGGTACTGAAGCTTTCTTT | NA | TRBJ1-1 | NA | 12 | TRBV2
CASSLGTSGYYEQYF | TGTGCCAGCAGCTTAGGGACTAGCGGTTACTACGAGCAGTACTTC | TRBD2 | TRBJ2-7 | NA | 15 | TRBV7-8